Each of the 16 T cell receptor beta chains below was sequenced from the same sample in a study of T cell responses to AZD1222 COVID-19 vaccine. TCRdb keeps only in-frame clones here, not all; method: immunoSEQ multiplex PCR. Here the sample spans 80,000 to 100,000 clones, approximately 85% being singletons. The source was peripheral blood, collected 28 days after the second AZD1222 dose. These receptors all come from an adult who received the AZD1222 COVID-19 vaccine.

The chain has TRBV6-6 and TRBJ1-1; D call uncertain. The CDR3 consists of 16 residues. V was shortened by 7 bases and J by 6 bases, with 24 bases between the two germline ends. CDR1 and CDR2 from the germline V gene are MNHNY and SVGAGI (reference sequence). The CDR3: CASTYLLARSNPEAFF. In DNA form, the CDR3 reads TGTGCCAGCACTTATTTGTTGGCTCGTTCCAACCCTGAAGCTTTCTTT.

V and J are TRBV7-2 and TRBJ2-2; no clear D gene. V lost 2 bases to trimming and J lost 1 base, with 8 bases between them. Germline CDR1 and CDR2: SGHTA and FQGNSA. This CDR3 region has 15 residues. The DNA of the CDR3 is TGTGCCAGCAGCTTAATAAGAGAGAACACCGGGGAGCTGTTTTTT. This translates into CASSLIRENTGELFF.

The chain has TRBV12-3 or TRBV12-4 and TRBJ1-1; possible D gene TRBD1, 5 bases. V gave up 4 bases and J gave up 4 bases, with 10 bases separating them. This CDR3 comprises 13 residues. The CDR3 DNA follows: TGTGCCAGCAGTTCCGCAGGGTTCACTGAAGCTTTCTTT. The encoded protein is CASSSAGFTEAFF.

By share, this clone counts as medium-sized. The rearrangement links TRBV19 to TRBJ2-2; D may match TRBD1 or TRBD2 (5 bases each). V was pared by 3 bases and J by 11 bases, with 10 bases between. CDR3 length: 12 amino acids. CDR1 LNHDA and CDR2 SQIVND come from the germline V gene (reference sequence). The CDR3 DNA reads TGTGCCAGTAGTATGGGACCCCACGAGCTGTTTTTT. Its protein is CASSMGPHELFF.

This clone is a singleton in its sample. The chain has TRBV12-3 or TRBV12-4 and TRBJ1-2; D not certain. This CDR3 is built from 13 residues. The V and J ends lost 5 bases and 7 bases respectively, with 14 bases between them. In DNA, the CDR3 is TGTGCCAGCAGTACCATCCTTACGGTTGGCTACACCTTC. Protein: CASSTILTVGYTF.

This clone is a singleton in its sample. The chain is built from TRBV4-2 and TRBJ2-5, with 9 positions matching TRBD1. Trimming took 4 bases from V and 5 from J; bases not matched to a gene: 2. The CDR3 sequence is 13 residues long. Germline V gene sequence: CDR1 LGHNA, CDR2 YNFKEQ. The CDR3 sequence: CASSRDRDETQYF. Written as DNA, the CDR3 is TGTGCCAGCAGCCGGGACAGGGACGAGACCCAGTACTTC.

The chain is built from TRBV27 and TRBJ1-1; a possible D gene is TRBD1 (5 bases). There are 16 residues in the CDR3. V was trimmed by 5 bases and J by 11 bases, leaving 27 bases between them. Germline V lookup: CDR1 MNHEY, CDR2 SMNVEV (reference sequence). The CDR3 DNA sequence: TGTGCCAGCAGTAGACCGCGGGACGTTGGGGTGTTTGGTGCTTTCTTT. Translation: CASSRPRDVGVFGAFF.

The chain has TRBV7-3 and TRBJ2-2; 9 nucleotides agree with TRBD2. The CDR3 length is 16 residues. Germline CDR1 SGHTA, CDR2 FQGTGA. The V and J ends lost 2 bases and 0 bases, in that order; junction bases with no gene match: 1. The CDR3 region is CASSLAGGANTGELFF. CDR3 bases: TGTGCCAGCAGCTTAGCGGGAGGGGCGAACACCGGGGAGCTGTTTTTT.

The chain has TRBV10-3 and TRBJ2-2; D ambiguous. The CDR3 sequence is 14 residues long. In germline, CDR1 is ENHRY, CDR2 SYGVKD. The V gene lost 7 bases and the J gene lost 3 bases, with 12 bases spanning the gap. The CDR3 sequence: CAITKTRDTGELFF. In DNA form, the CDR3 reads TGTGCCATCACTAAGACAAGGGACACCGGGGAGCTGTTTTTT.

The rearrangement links TRBV10-1 to TRBJ2-1; TRBD2 agrees at 9 bases. The germline V gene has CDR1 WNHNN and CDR2 SYGVQD (reference sequence). This CDR3 is built from 14 residues. The V gene end was trimmed by 9 bases and the J gene end by 9 bases; junction bases not matched to a gene: 12. The CDR3 DNA is TGCGCCAGTGGGGTATCTAGCGGGGTTGGTGAGCAGTTCTTC. This translates into CASGVSSGVGEQFF.

The chain combines TRBV6-5 with TRBJ2-5; D gene uncertain. CDR1 is MNHEY, CDR2 SVGAGI, per germline. V lost 0 bases to trimming and J lost 1 base, with 12 bases between them. This CDR3 is 16 amino acids long. CDR3 DNA: TGTGCCAGCAGTTACTCGAGGACCAAAGGCCAAGAGACCCAGTACTTC. It is translated as CASSYSRTKGQETQYF.

The chain carries TRBV12-3 or TRBV12-4 and TRBJ1-2; D unclear. The V gene lost 4 bases and the J gene lost 3 bases, with 9 bases spanning the gap. The CDR3 runs to 13 residues. The CDR3 is CASSSSLHYGYTF. CDR3 in DNA: TGTGCCAGCAGTTCCTCTTTACACTATGGCTACACCTTC.

V gene TRBV2 combines with J gene TRBJ2-4; unclear D gene. Germline CDR1 is SNHLY and CDR2 is FYNNEI. This CDR3 spans 12 amino acids. V gave up 6 bases and J gave up 5 bases, with 8 bases separating them. The CDR3 DNA reads as TGTGCCAGCAGGGGTGGGGAAAACATTCAGTACTTC. This gives the protein CASRGGENIQYF.

This chain joins TRBV12-5 and TRBJ1-5; D may be TRBD1 (6 bases). The CDR3 covers 16 residues. Trimming pared 2 bases from V and 3 bases from J, leaving 14 bases between. Looked up from germline, CDR1 is LGHNT and CDR2 is FRNRAP. CDR3 in amino acids: CASGLLLGQLNQPQHF. DNA for the CDR3: TGTGCTAGTGGTTTGCTACTCGGACAGCTCAATCAGCCCCAGCATTTT.

This clone rates as medium-sized. The J gene is TRBJ1-4, the V gene TRBV7-9; D remains ambiguous. In germline, CDR1 is SEHNR, CDR2 FQNEAQ (reference sequence). Trimming took off 1 base at V and 6 bases at J, with 15 bases between the two ends. The CDR3 covers 16 residues. The CDR3 here is CASSLGRASADEKLFF. The CDR3 bases are TGTGCCAGCAGCTTAGGACGGGCCTCGGCAGATGAAAAACTGTTTTTT.

This clone showed up just once. The chain links TRBV28 to TRBJ2-7; 10 bases fit TRBD1. J lost 3 bases, V lost 6 bases, and 8 bases had no gene match. In germline, CDR1 is MDHEN, CDR2 SYDVKM. The CDR3 sequence is 15 residues long. CDR3 amino acids: CASSAPGQGYYEQYF. The CDR3 nucleotides are TGTGCCAGCAGCGCTCCGGGACAGGGGTACTACGAGCAGTACTTC. Using reference TRBV28 and TRBJ2-7 for the parts outside the CDR3, the full variable domain is DVKVTQSSRYLVKRTGEKVFLECVQDMDHENMFWYRQDPGLGLRLIYFSYDVKMKEKGDIPEGYSVSREKKERFSLILESASTNQTSMYLCASSAPGQGYYEQYFGPGTRLTVT.